The 14 T cell receptor beta chains reported below all come from one sample, sequenced in a study of blood T cell repertoires in COVID-19. Produced via immunoSEQ multiplex PCR; TCRdb's table is partial and in-frame only. The sample holds under 300,000 clones, about nine tenths seen once. Sequencing was carried out using PBMCs or T cells enriched from blood (not recorded which). These TCRs come from a woman in her 50s who had recovered from COVID-19.

The rearrangement joins TRBV19 to TRBJ2-1; 10 positions agree with TRBD1. The CDR3 sequence is 15 residues long. V was clipped by 6 bases and J by 4 bases; unmatched bases: 6. Germline loops: CDR1 LNHDA, CDR2 SQIVND (reference sequence). The CDR3 DNA reads as TGTGCCAGTAGCCTCGACAGGGGGCCTTACAATGAGCAGTTCTTC. Amino acids: CASSLDRGPYNEQFF.

The chain carries TRBV25-1 and TRBJ2-3; TRBD2 aligns across 7 bases. J lost 2 bases, V lost 2 bases, and 7 bases had no gene match. The germline gives CDR1 MGHDK, CDR2 SYGVNS. The CDR3 totals 16 residues. The CDR3 bases are TGTGCCAGCAGTGAACGGGGGAGGGGTTACACAGATACGCAGTATTTT. This codes for CASSERGRGYTDTQYF.

To note about this clone: A read error may produce the germline difference seen at one junction end. At the DNA level, this CDR3 is encoded by other sequences in the same sample as well. The CDR3 coding sequence is TGTGCCAGCAGTGAAACTGACTACGAGCAGTACTTC. This encodes CASSETDYEQYF. V gene TRBV10-2 combines with J gene TRBJ2-7; D call uncertain. The germline V gene encodes CDR1 WSHSY and CDR2 SAAADI. The CDR3 runs to 12 residues.

The chain is built from TRBV4-3 and TRBJ2-7; 11 bases match TRBD2. Germline V gives CDR1 LGHNA, CDR2 YSLEER. The CDR3 has 14 amino acids. V lost 4 bases and J lost 2; bases outside the gene matches: 1. The CDR3 DNA follows: TGCGCCAGCAGCCCGACTAGCGGGACCTACGAGCAGTACTTC. Its protein is CASSPTSGTYEQYF.

The sample holds one count of this clone. The chain employs TRBV30 and TRBJ2-1; 10 positions agree with TRBD2. This CDR3 is 16 amino acids long. Germline CDR1 reads GTSNPN; CDR2 reads SVGIG (reference sequence). V lost 3 bases and J lost 0; bases outside the gene matches: 5. DNA of the CDR3: TGTGCCTGGAGGTGGACTAGCGGACACTCCTACAATGAGCAGTTCTTC. It specifies CAWRWTSGHSYNEQFF.

This clone occurred a few times. The chain links TRBV9 to TRBJ2-1, with TRBD2 identical over 7 bases. V lost 0 bases and J lost 7; bases outside the gene matches: 10. This CDR3 spans 16 amino acids. Germline-derived CDR1 and CDR2 are SGDLS and YYNGEE. The CDR3 loop reads CASSVVIYGGKNEQFF. Here the CDR3 DNA reads TGTGCCAGCAGCGTAGTCATTTACGGGGGGAAGAATGAGCAGTTCTTC.

The J gene is TRBJ2-2, the V gene TRBV7-9, with a tentative D call TRBD1 (6 bases). CDR1 is SEHNR and CDR2 is FQNEAQ in the germline V gene (reference sequence). The CDR3 totals 17 residues. The V end was cut by 5 bases, the J end by 2 bases, with 18 bases between. Here the CDR3 reads CASSVLTGYQNTGELFF. For the CDR3, the DNA is TGTGCCAGCAGCGTATTAACAGGGTACCAAAACACCGGGGAGCTGTTTTTT.

This clone was counted once. The chain recombines TRBV6-4 with TRBJ2-1; 9 nucleotides match TRBD2. CDR1 is MRHNA and CDR2 is SNTAGT in the germline V gene. Trimming removed 10 bases from V and 1 base from J; junction bases left unmatched: 11. The CDR3 has 16 residues. The CDR3 DNA follows: TGTGCCACGAGAGGGGCGGGAGGGCCTTCCTACAATGAGCAGTTCTTC. Amino acids: CATRGAGGPSYNEQFF.

V is TRBV7-3 and J is TRBJ2-1, with D tentatively TRBD2 (6 bases). V gave up 8 bases and J gave up 6 bases, with 20 bases separating them. The germline V gene encodes CDR1 SGHTA and CDR2 FQGTGA. The CDR3 runs to 15 residues. The chain's CDR3 is CASAGGTPVGNEQFF. CDR3 nucleotides: TGTGCCAGCGCTGGGGGGACCCCGGTTGGCAATGAGCAGTTCTTC. Variable domain in full (rest from reference TRBV7-3 and TRBJ2-1): GAGVSQTPSNKVTEKGKYVELRCDPISGHTALYWYRQSLGQGPEFLIYFQGTGAADDSGLPNDRFFAVRPEGSVSTLKIQRTERGDSAVYLCASAGGTPVGNEQFFGPGTRLTVL.

The rearrangement uses TRBV6-4 and TRBJ2-7, with TRBD2 identical over 11 bases. Trimming cost V 2 bases and J 2 bases; bases outside gene matches: 8. The CDR3 contains 17 residues. Germline lookup yields CDR1 MRHNA and CDR2 SNTAGT. The DNA for the CDR3 is TGTGCCAGCAGTGACACCGGGACTAGCGGAGAGGCCTACGAGCAGTACTTC. The encoded protein is CASSDTGTSGEAYEQYF.

This chain links TRBV27 with TRBJ2-2; 12 nucleotides align to TRBD2. Germline V gene sequence: CDR1 MNHEY, CDR2 SMNVEV (reference sequence). This CDR3 is built from 19 residues. J lost 4 bases, V lost 3 bases, and 12 bases had no gene match. Here the CDR3 reads CASSLSRLAGEISTGELFF. CDR3 sequence (DNA): TGTGCCAGCAGTTTGTCGCGACTAGCGGGAGAAATAAGCACCGGGGAGCTGTTTTTT.

V is TRBV5-6 and J is TRBJ1-1, with TRBD1 matching over 9 bases. J lost 4 bases, V lost 4 bases, and 5 bases had no gene match. The CDR3 totals 14 residues. Germline CDR1 SGHDT, CDR2 YYEEEE. CDR3 in amino acids: CASSPGQGSTEAFF. For the CDR3, the DNA is TGTGCCAGCAGCCCGGGACAGGGAAGCACTGAAGCTTTCTTT. Drawing the rest from reference TRBV5-6 and TRBJ1-1, the complete variable domain is DAGVTQSPTHLIKTRGQQVTLRCSPKSGHDTVSWYQQALGQGPQFIFQYYEEEERQRGNFPDRFSGHQFPNYSSELNVNALLLGDSALYLCASSPGQGSTEAFFGQGTRLTVV.

The V call is TRBV5-4, the J call TRBJ2-7; D is possibly TRBD1 (6 bases). Trimming left V 3 bases short and J 0 bases short, with 10 bases between. CDR1 SGHNT and CDR2 YYREEE come from the germline V gene (reference sequence). CDR3 length: 14 residues. CDR3 nucleotide sequence: TGTGCCAGCAGCTACGACAGGAGCTCCTACGAGCAGTACTTC. It codes for CASSYDRSSYEQYF.

This clone was seen a handful of times. The chain combines TRBV4-3 with TRBJ1-1; D is possibly TRBD1 (6 bases). Trimming removed 1 base from V and 1 base from J, with 10 bases in between. The CDR3 runs to 15 residues. CDR1 LGHNA and CDR2 YSLEER come from the germline V gene. The CDR3 protein is CASSQVIQGNTEAFF. The CDR3 DNA follows: TGCGCCAGCAGCCAAGTCATACAGGGGAACACTGAAGCTTTCTTT.